The rows below give T cell receptor beta chains drawn from one sample of a study of shared clonotypes between healthy human individuals. Measured with immunoSEQ multiplex PCR; TCRdb has only the in-frame clones, and not every one. The sample carries about 120,000 clones, approximately 70% recorded once. Sequenced material: memory CD8+ T cells sorted from blood. The receptors stem from a young woman in good health. Both conserved end residues are part of each CDR3. Size is stated for part of the rows, as once, few or many counts, or as a class when the clone is expanded.

j_call v_call clone_size cdr3_aa
TRBJ1-3 TRBV10-3 . CAIRGRSGNTIYF
TRBJ2-3 TRBV5-1 . CASSFMSPGADTQYF
TRBJ2-7 TRBV7-8 few CASRTDRGPSYEQYF
TRBJ1-1 TRBV7-9 . CASSSVDRVAFF
TRBJ1-4 TRBV6-6 . CASSRQDLNEKLFF
TRBJ2-5 TRBV11-2 few CASSPRPGLQETQYF
TRBJ2-1 TRBV7-6 . CASSSGPSSYNEQFF
TRBJ2-1 TRBV5-6 . CASSLADNPDNEQFF
TRBJ2-7 TRBV29-1 once CSVLAGASYEQYF
TRBJ1-4 TRBV30 few CAWSTGGSNEKLFF
TRBJ2-1 TRBV6-1 . CASSVLRDSTYNEQFF
TRBJ1-5 TRBV12-5 . CASGLGGGPQHF
TRBJ2-5 TRBV28 . CASSSRTFPPGTQYF
TRBJ2-2 TRBV6-5 few CASRVRGDTGELFF
TRBJ1-1 TRBV27 . CASSLGRGGIKAFF
TRBJ1-1 TRBV27 . CASSLDVWKGRAFF